One and the same sample provided the 32 T cell receptor beta chains below, sequenced in a study of T cell repertoires in cytomegalovirus infection. TCRdb recomputed calls from the reads with MiXCR, one row per CDR3 protein. The repertoire includes 250,000 to 300,000 distinct CDR3 sequences, approximately 14% of them detected once, and 8.5% to 9% sits in the top ten. The sequenced material came from PBMCs. These receptors came from a human donor in good health (CMV status not recorded). Some clones in this sample may be carry-over from other donors' samples.

This clonotype was recorded at least ten times. The chain is built from TRBV7-2 and TRBJ2-7; D gene unclear. V shed 3 bases and J shed 3 bases, with 9 bases lying between them. Germline loops: CDR1 SGHTA, CDR2 FQGNSA. The CDR3 contains 13 residues. The CDR3 nucleotides are TGTGCCAGCAGCTTTGCCAGCCTCTACGAGCAGTACTTC. Translation: CASSFASLYEQYF. Full variable domain (outside the CDR3, taken from reference TRBV7-2 and TRBJ2-7): GAGVSQSPSNKVTEKGKDVELRCDPISGHTALYWYRQSLGQGLEFLIYFQGNSAPDKSGLPSDRFSAERTGGSVSTLTIQRTQQEDSAVYLCASSFASLYEQYFGPGTRLTVT.

The rearrangement uses TRBV20-1 and TRBJ2-7, with TRBD2 matching 7 bases. CDR1 and CDR2 from the germline V gene are DFQATT and SNEGSKA (reference sequence). The ends lost 5 bases at V and 2 bases at J; junction bases unmatched: 12. This CDR3 spans 15 amino acids. The CDR3 DNA is TGCAGTGCTCGTGATCATGCTAGCGGTCCCTACGAGCAGTACTTC. Protein sequence: CSARDHASGPYEQYF.

The gene calls are TRBV4-1 and TRBJ2-1; D is ambiguous. CDR1 and CDR2 (germline): MGHRA, YSYEKL. Trimming left V 2 bases short and J 5 bases short, with 7 bases between. CDR3 length equals 13 residues. In DNA form, the CDR3 reads TGCGCCAGCAGCCAATCCAACAACAATGAGCAGTTCTTC. Its protein is CASSQSNNNEQFF.

This clonotype was recorded at least ten times. The chain joins TRBV12-3 or TRBV12-4 to TRBJ2-3; unclear D gene. This CDR3 comprises 14 residues. Trimming shortened V by 7 bases and J by 1 base, and 12 bases separated the two germline ends. CDR3 amino acids: CASIYSFGTDTQYF. The CDR3 region has the DNA TGTGCCAGCATCTACTCCTTCGGCACAGATACGCAGTATTTT.

This clonotype occurred many times. The V call is TRBV7-9, the J call TRBJ2-3, with 11 bases aligning to TRBD2. This CDR3 region has 18 residues. Germline V CDR1 and CDR2: SEHNR, FQNEAQ (reference sequence). After removal of 5 bases from V and 3 bases from J, the junction contained 13 bases not matched to a gene. For the CDR3, the DNA is TGTGCCAGCAGCCTACCACCCAGACTAGCGGGACGGACAGATACGCAGTATTTT. This sequence encodes CASSLPPRLAGRTDTQYF.

The chain recombines TRBV19 with TRBJ2-7; D may be TRBD2 (5 bases). The germline V gene encodes CDR1 LNHDA and CDR2 SQIVND (reference sequence). V lost 2 bases to trimming and J lost 0 bases, with 11 bases between them. This CDR3 contains 15 residues. CDR3 sequence reads: CASSINPGSSYEQYF. DNA for the CDR3: TGTGCCAGTAGTATAAATCCGGGAAGCTCCTACGAGCAGTACTTC.

This clonotype was counted a few times. The V and J genes are TRBV6-1 and TRBJ1-2; tentatively, D is TRBD1 (6 bases). CDR3 length equals 12 residues. Trimming cost V 8 bases and J 9 bases, with 16 bases left between them. Germline V gene data show CDR1 as MNHNS and CDR2 as SASEGT. This CDR3 reads CASLLGGASYTF. The CDR3 DNA sequence: TGTGCCAGCCTATTGGGGGGCGCAAGCTACACCTTC.

This clonotype was found a few times. The genes are TRBV12-3 or TRBV12-4 and TRBJ2-3; D possibly uses TRBD1 or TRBD2 (5 bases each). The V gene lost 8 bases and the J gene lost 4 bases, with 13 bases spanning the gap. This CDR3 contains 13 residues. CDR3 DNA: TGTGCCAGCCACCCCCGGGGCGCAGATACGCAGTATTTT. This gives the protein CASHPRGADTQYF.

This clonotype was recorded many times. The CDR3 protein is CASSLGLQRGDTDTQYF. CDR3 bases: TGTGCCAGCAGTTTAGGTCTCCAGCGGGGGGACACAGATACGCAGTATTTT. The V call is TRBV12-3 or TRBV12-4, the J call TRBJ2-3; 9 positions match TRBD2. The CDR3 spans 17 residues. J lost 2 bases, V lost 1 base, and 7 bases had no gene match.

This clonotype was counted many times. V and J are TRBV6-1 and TRBJ1-6, with D possibly matching TRBD1 (5 bases). Germline V gives CDR1 MNHNS, CDR2 SASEGT. This CDR3 is built from 18 residues. V shed 3 bases and J shed 5 bases, with 20 bases lying between them. CDR3 protein: CASSDRVVRVTDNSPLHF. The CDR3 DNA follows: TGTGCCAGCAGTGACCGGGTGGTCAGGGTAACCGATAATTCACCCCTCCACTTT.

CDR3 in amino acids: CASSRGGVGVYEQFF. The CDR3 DNA is TGCGCCAGCAGCCGCGGAGGGGTGGGAGTCTATGAGCAGTTCTTC. The rearrangement links TRBV4-3 to TRBJ2-1, with D tentatively TRBD2 (6 bases). Germline lookup yields CDR1 LGHNA and CDR2 YSLEER. CDR3 size: 15 residues. Deletions cut 4 bases from V and 8 bases from J, with 18 bases between.

This clonotype was detected only a few times. The J gene is TRBJ2-3, the V gene TRBV29-1; D is tentatively TRBD1 or TRBD2 (5 bases each). Germline V gene lookup returns CDR1 SQVTM and CDR2 ANQGSEA. The CDR3 is made up of 10 amino acids. V shed 7 bases and J shed 14 bases, with 16 bases lying between them. In DNA, the CDR3 is TGCAGCGCCCGGGACCGGGATTGGTATTTT. Amino acid sequence: CSARDRDWYF.

This clonotype was seen many times. V gene TRBV28 combines with J gene TRBJ2-4; D remains ambiguous. Trimming removed 2 bases at V and 7 bases at J, with 9 bases between. Germline loops: CDR1 MDHEN, CDR2 SYDVKM. This CDR3 is built from 13 residues. CDR3 protein: CASSLGGQNIQYF. For the CDR3, the DNA is TGTGCCAGCAGTTTAGGTGGGCAGAACATTCAGTACTTC. Full variable domain (outside the CDR3, taken from reference TRBV28 and TRBJ2-4): DVKVTQSSRYLVKRTGEKVFLECVQDMDHENMFWYRQDPGLGLRLIYFSYDVKMKEKGDIPEGYSVSREKKERFSLILESASTNQTSMYLCASSLGGQNIQYFGAGTRLSVL.

J is TRBJ1-1 and V is TRBV10-3; weak D call: TRBD1 (5 bases). Trimming pared 3 bases from V and 6 bases from J, leaving 11 bases between. CDR1 and CDR2 (germline): ENHRY, SYGVKD. This CDR3 has 13 amino acids. CDR3 sequence reads: CAISDRETAEAFF. The CDR3 DNA reads as TGTGCCATCAGTGACAGGGAGACCGCTGAAGCTTTCTTT.

The rearrangement uses TRBV29-1 and TRBJ2-2, with TRBD2 matching over 7 bases. The germline CDR1 and CDR2 sequences are SQVTM and ANQGSEA. CDR3 size: 17 residues. Losses at the gene ends were 4 bases for V and 1 base for J; bases not matched to a gene: 12. CDR3 sequence (DNA): TGCAGCGTTGGGGGTGCTGCGGGAGCCCTGAACACCGGGGAGCTGTTTTTT. It is translated as CSVGGAAGALNTGELFF.

The chain links TRBV19 to TRBJ1-1; tentatively, D is TRBD1 (5 bases). CDR3 length: 13 amino acids. V lost 9 bases and J lost 3, with 14 bases in between. Per germline, CDR1 LNHDA and CDR2 SQIVND (reference sequence). CDR3 protein: CASAQVGDTEAFF. The CDR3 nucleotides read TGTGCCAGCGCCCAGGTGGGGGACACTGAAGCTTTCTTT.

This clonotype appeared a few times. The chain is built from TRBV10-3 and TRBJ1-1; no clear D gene. Per germline, CDR1 ENHRY and CDR2 SYGVKD. The CDR3 is 14 residues long. V lost 2 bases and J 0 bases, leaving 7 bases between the germline ends. CDR3 DNA sequence: TGTGCCATCAGTGAGCGGGGAATGAACACTGAAGCTTTCTTT. It specifies CAISERGMNTEAFF.

Many counts were recorded for this clonotype. The chain recombines TRBV6-2 or TRBV6-3 with TRBJ1-5, with 7 bases matching TRBD1. From germline, CDR1 is MNHEY and CDR2 SVGEGT. This CDR3 contains 16 residues. The J segment lost 3 bases and the V segment lost 4 bases, leaving 9 bases of the junction unmatched. CDR3 sequence reads: CASSLPGQRSNQPQHF. CDR3 DNA sequence: TGTGCCAGCAGTTTACCGGGACAGAGATCCAATCAGCCCCAGCATTTT.

This clonotype was observed at least ten times. The chain combines TRBV7-3 with TRBJ2-3; 9 bases agree with TRBD1. Losses at the gene ends were 3 bases for V and 3 bases for J; bases not matched to a gene: 1. CDR3 length equals 14 residues. CDR1 is SGHTA, CDR2 FQGTGA, per germline. CDR3 nucleotide sequence: TGTGCCAGCAGCTTCGACAGGGGGACAGATACGCAGTATTTT. Residues: CASSFDRGTDTQYF. Full variable domain (outside the CDR3, taken from reference TRBV7-3 and TRBJ2-3): GAGVSQTPSNKVTEKGKYVELRCDPISGHTALYWYRQSLGQGPEFLIYFQGTGAADDSGLPNDRFFAVRPEGSVSTLKIQRTERGDSAVYLCASSFDRGTDTQYFGPGTRLTVL.

This clonotype has at least ten counts. The rearrangement joins TRBV2 to TRBJ2-7; D assignment may be TRBD1 or TRBD2 (5 bases each). The V end was cut by 6 bases, the J end by 5 bases, with 20 bases between. This CDR3 has 15 amino acids. The germline CDR1 and CDR2 sequences are SNHLY and FYNNEI. CDR3 sequence reads: CASRRDPLEENEQYF. The DNA of the CDR3 is TGTGCCAGCAGGAGGGACCCTTTAGAAGAAAACGAGCAGTACTTC.

This clonotype came up many times. The chain couples TRBV19 to TRBJ2-5; D unresolved. Per the germline V gene, CDR1 is LNHDA and CDR2 is SQIVND (reference sequence). The CDR3 consists of 12 residues. Trimming cost V 5 bases and J 4 bases, with 8 bases left between them. CDR3 region: CASSSRSETQYF. Written as DNA, the CDR3 is TGTGCCAGTAGTTCCCGGTCAGAGACCCAGTACTTC.

This clonotype came up many times. The chain uses TRBV4-3 and TRBJ2-7; D ambiguous. Looked up from germline, CDR1 is LGHNA and CDR2 is YSLEER. This CDR3 contains 15 residues. Trimming took 1 base from V and 0 from J, leaving 10 bases between them. DNA for the CDR3: TGCGCCAGCAGCCAAGTATTCCAGGTCTCCTACGAGCAGTACTTC. This translates into CASSQVFQVSYEQYF.

The table lists this clonotype with many counts. V and J are TRBV11-1 and TRBJ2-1; D is perhaps TRBD2 (5 bases). CDR1 SGHAT and CDR2 FQDESV come from the germline V gene (reference sequence). Trimming removed 3 bases from V and 2 bases from J, with 11 bases in between. This CDR3 is built from 15 residues. The CDR3 DNA sequence: TGTGCCAGCAGCTTGGGAGCGGCACCCTACAATGAGCAGTTCTTC. Protein product: CASSLGAAPYNEQFF.

This clonotype came up many times. J is TRBJ2-3 and V is TRBV20-1, with D possibly being TRBD1 (6 bases). The germline V gene has CDR1 DFQATT and CDR2 SNEGSKA (reference sequence). CDR3 length: 13 amino acids. V was trimmed by 3 bases and J by 5 bases, leaving 12 bases between them. The CDR3 here is CSASRGNGDTQYF. In nucleotides, the CDR3 is TGCAGTGCTAGTAGGGGGAACGGAGATACGCAGTATTTT.

The rearrangement links TRBV12-3 or TRBV12-4 to TRBJ1-6; D call uncertain. V was pared by 3 bases and J by 2 bases, with 8 bases between. The CDR3 runs to 15 residues. CDR3 nucleotides: TGTGCCAGCAGTTTGCGAGGGACCTATAATTCACCCCTCCACTTT. The encoded protein is CASSLRGTYNSPLHF.

This clonotype was counted between two and nine times. The chain joins TRBV20-1 to TRBJ1-2; TRBD1 aligns across 7 bases. In germline, CDR1 is DFQATT, CDR2 SNEGSKA (reference sequence). The length of the CDR3 is 13 residues. V shed 6 bases, J shed 6 bases, and the junction held 10 bases outside the gene matches. Here the CDR3 DNA reads TGCAGTGCAACTACTGACAGGGATGATGGCTACACCTTC. Protein sequence: CSATTDRDDGYTF.

This clonotype has ten or more counts. The chain joins TRBV7-2 to TRBJ2-1; no reliable D call. CDR1 is SGHTA and CDR2 is FQGNSA in the germline V gene. The CDR3 runs 13 residues. V lost 3 bases, J lost 5 bases, and 8 bases lay in between. Written as DNA, the CDR3 is TGTGCCAGCAGCTTTCAACCCGACAATGAGCAGTTCTTC. This sequence encodes CASSFQPDNEQFF.

The table lists this clonotype with many counts. The chain combines TRBV10-3 with TRBJ2-5; D unresolved. CDR3 length equals 14 residues. With 7 bases removed from V and 0 bases from J, the gap between germline ends came to 12 bases. CDR1 is ENHRY, CDR2 SYGVKD, per germline. The CDR3 loop reads CAITPGRDQETQYF. As DNA, the CDR3 is TGTGCCATCACTCCCGGACGGGACCAAGAGACCCAGTACTTC.

The chain is built from TRBV25-1 and TRBJ1-2; TRBD1 matches 7 bases. V lost 9 bases, J lost 7 bases, and 8 bases stayed unmatched. CDR1 is MGHDK and CDR2 is SYGVNS in the germline V gene. The CDR3 contains 12 residues. The CDR3 nucleotides read TGTGCCAGTACCGGGACAGCGTTTGGCTACACCTTC. Translating it yields CASTGTAFGYTF.

The sample holds many counts of this clonotype. This sequence joins TRBV7-2 and TRBJ1-1; 9 bases agree with TRBD1. The germline CDR1 and CDR2 sequences are SGHTA and FQGNSA. V shed 2 bases, J shed 5 bases, and the junction held 6 bases outside the gene matches. The CDR3 extends over 15 amino acids. The CDR3 here is CASSLLDRGRTEAFF. The CDR3 coding sequence is TGTGCCAGCAGCTTACTGGACAGGGGTCGGACTGAAGCTTTCTTT. The complete variable domain, with remaining parts taken from reference TRBV7-2 and TRBJ1-1, reads GAGVSQSPSNKVTEKGKDVELRCDPISGHTALYWYRQSLGQGLEFLIYFQGNSAPDKSGLPSDRFSAERTGGSVSTLTIQRTQQEDSAVYLCASSLLDRGRTEAFFGQGTRLTVV.

V gene TRBV5-1 combines with J gene TRBJ1-1, with 7 bases lining up with TRBD1. With V trimmed by 7 bases and J by 1 base, 4 bases remained unmatched. The CDR3 runs to 13 residues. Looked up from germline, CDR1 is SGHRS and CDR2 is YFSETQ. In nucleotides, the CDR3 is TGCGCCAGCGGGGACAGAGCGAACACTGAAGCTTTCTTT. This translates into CASGDRANTEAFF.

This clonotype has just a few counts. The chain recombines TRBV18 with TRBJ2-1; TRBD2 is a possible D gene (5 bases). Germline CDR1 is KGHSH and CDR2 is LQKENI. The germline V and J ends were trimmed by 3 bases and 1 base, with 10 bases remaining between them. This CDR3 is 15 amino acids long. The CDR3 DNA sequence: TGTGCCAGCTCACCTTCGGGGTTTTCCTACAATGAGCAGTTCTTC. Protein sequence: CASSPSGFSYNEQFF.